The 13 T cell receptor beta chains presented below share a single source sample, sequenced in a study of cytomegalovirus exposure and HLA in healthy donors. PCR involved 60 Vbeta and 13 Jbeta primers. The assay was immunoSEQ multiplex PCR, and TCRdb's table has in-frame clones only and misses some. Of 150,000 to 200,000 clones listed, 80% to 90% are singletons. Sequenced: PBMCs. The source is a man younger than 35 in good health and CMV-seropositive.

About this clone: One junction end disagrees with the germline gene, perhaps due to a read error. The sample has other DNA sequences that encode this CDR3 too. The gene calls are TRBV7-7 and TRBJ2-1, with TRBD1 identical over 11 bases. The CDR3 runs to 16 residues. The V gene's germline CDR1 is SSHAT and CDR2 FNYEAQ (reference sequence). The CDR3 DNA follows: TGTGCTAGCAGCTTAGGCCGGACAGGGGGCGCGAATGAGCAGTTCTTC. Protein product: CASSLGRTGGANEQFF.

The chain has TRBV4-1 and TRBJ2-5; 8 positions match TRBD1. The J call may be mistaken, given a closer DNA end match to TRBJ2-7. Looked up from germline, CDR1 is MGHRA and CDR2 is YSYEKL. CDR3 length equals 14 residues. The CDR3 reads CASSQVQGAYEQYF. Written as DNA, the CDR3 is TGCGCCAGCAGCCAAGTCCAGGGGGCTTACGAGCAGTACTTC.

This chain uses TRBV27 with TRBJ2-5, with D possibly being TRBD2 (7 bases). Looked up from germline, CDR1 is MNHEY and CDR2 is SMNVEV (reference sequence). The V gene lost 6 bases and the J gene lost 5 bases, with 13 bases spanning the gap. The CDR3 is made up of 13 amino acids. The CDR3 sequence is CASSPGGRETQYF. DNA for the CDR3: TGTGCCAGCAGCCCGGGGGGCCGGGAGACCCAGTACTTC.

In nucleotides, the CDR3 is TGTGCCAGCAGCTTAGTGGGGACAGGGGGTCACGAGCAGTACTTC. This translates into CASSLVGTGGHEQYF. V usage is TRBV7-2 and J usage is TRBJ2-7; 11 positions agree with TRBD1. Germline lookup yields CDR1 SGHTA and CDR2 FQGNSA. The CDR3 consists of 15 residues. V lost 1 base, J lost 5 bases, and 4 bases stayed unmatched. Using reference TRBV7-2 and TRBJ2-7 for the parts outside the CDR3, the full variable domain is GAGVSQSPSNKVTEKGKDVELRCDPISGHTALYWYRQSLGQGLEFLIYFQGNSAPDKSGLPSDRFSAERTGGSVSTLTIQRTQQEDSAVYLCASSLVGTGGHEQYFGPGTRLTVT.

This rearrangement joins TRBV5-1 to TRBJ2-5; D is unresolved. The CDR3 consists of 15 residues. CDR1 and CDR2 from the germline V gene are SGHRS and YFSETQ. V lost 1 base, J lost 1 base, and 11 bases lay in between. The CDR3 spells CASSLNAQLQETQYF. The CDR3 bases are TGCGCCAGCAGCTTGAACGCACAGCTCCAAGAGACCCAGTACTTC.

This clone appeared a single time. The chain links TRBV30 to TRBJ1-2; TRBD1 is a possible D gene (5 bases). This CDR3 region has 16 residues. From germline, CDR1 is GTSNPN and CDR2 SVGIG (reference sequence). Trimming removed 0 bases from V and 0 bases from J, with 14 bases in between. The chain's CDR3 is CAWSVRGTAANYGYTF. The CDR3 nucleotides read TGTGCCTGGAGTGTACGGGGGACGGCAGCTAACTATGGCTACACCTTC. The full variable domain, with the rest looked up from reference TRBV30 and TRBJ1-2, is SQTIHQWPATLVQPVGSPLSLECTVEGTSNPNLYWYRQAAGRGLQLLFYSVGIGQISSEVPQNLSASRPQDRQFILSSKKLLLSDSGFYLCAWSVRGTAANYGYTFGSGTRLTVV.

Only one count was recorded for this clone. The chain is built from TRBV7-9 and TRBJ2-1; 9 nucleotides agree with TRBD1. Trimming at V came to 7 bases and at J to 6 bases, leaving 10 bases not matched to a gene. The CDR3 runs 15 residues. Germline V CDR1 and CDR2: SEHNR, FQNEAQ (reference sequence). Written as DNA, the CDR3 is TGTGCCAGCACCATTGGACAGGGGTCTGGCAATGAGCAGTTCTTC. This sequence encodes CASTIGQGSGNEQFF. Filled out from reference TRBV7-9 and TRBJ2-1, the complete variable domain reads DTGVSQNPRHKITKRGQNVTFRCDPISEHNRLYWYRQTLGQGPEFLTYFQNEAQLEKSRLLSDRFSAERPKGSFSTLEIQRTEQGDSAMYLCASTIGQGSGNEQFFGPGTRLTVL.

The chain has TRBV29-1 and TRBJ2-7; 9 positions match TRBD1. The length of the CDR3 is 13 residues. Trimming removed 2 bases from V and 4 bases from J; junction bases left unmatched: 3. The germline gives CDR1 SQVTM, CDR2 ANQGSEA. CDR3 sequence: CSVESGTGYEQYF. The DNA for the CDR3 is TGCAGCGTTGAAAGCGGGACAGGGTACGAGCAGTACTTC.

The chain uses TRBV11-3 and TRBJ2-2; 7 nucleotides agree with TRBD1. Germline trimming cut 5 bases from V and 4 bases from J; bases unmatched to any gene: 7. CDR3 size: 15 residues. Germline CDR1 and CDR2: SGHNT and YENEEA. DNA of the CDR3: TGTGCCAGCAGCCTACAGGGGTACGGCACCGGGGAGCTGTTTTTT. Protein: CASSLQGYGTGELFF.

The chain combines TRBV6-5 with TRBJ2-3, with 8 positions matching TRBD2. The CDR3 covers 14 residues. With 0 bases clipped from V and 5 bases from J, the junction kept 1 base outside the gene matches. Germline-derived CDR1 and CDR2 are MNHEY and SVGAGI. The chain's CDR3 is CASSYSLAGDTQYF. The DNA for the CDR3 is TGTGCCAGCAGTTACTCTCTAGCGGGAGATACGCAGTATTTT.

CDR3 DNA: TGTGCCAGCAGCTTGGAGGGACAGGGAGCTTACGAGCAGTACTTC. It encodes CASSLEGQGAYEQYF. This chain joins TRBV5-6 and TRBJ2-5, with TRBD1 identical over 9 bases. The closer fit of TRBJ2-7 to the DNA end suggests the J call may be wrong. This CDR3 spans 15 amino acids. The germline V gene encodes CDR1 SGHDT and CDR2 YYEEEE.

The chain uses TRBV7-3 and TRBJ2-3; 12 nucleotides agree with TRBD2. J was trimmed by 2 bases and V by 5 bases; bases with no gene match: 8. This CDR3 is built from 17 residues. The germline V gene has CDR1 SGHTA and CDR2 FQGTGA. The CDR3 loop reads CASSARLAGANTDTQYF. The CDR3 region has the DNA TGTGCCAGCAGCGCCCGACTAGCGGGGGCAAACACAGATACGCAGTATTTT.

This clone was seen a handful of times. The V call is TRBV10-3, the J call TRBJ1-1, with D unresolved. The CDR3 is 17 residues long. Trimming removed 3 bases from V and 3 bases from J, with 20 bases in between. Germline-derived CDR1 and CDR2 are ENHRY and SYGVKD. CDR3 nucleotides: TGTGCCATCAGTGATGATCTTGCGGGAGGGTGGTACACTGAAGCTTTCTTT. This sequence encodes CAISDDLAGGWYTEAFF.